The next 25 T cell receptor beta chains were all read from a single sample in a study of prognosis after radiotherapy for stage I lung cancer. CDR3 of TCR beta was amplified from genomic DNA via a two-round multiplex PCR. Primers were specific to each TRBV and TRBJ gene in first-round PCR. TCRdb reprocessed the multiplex PCR reads with MiXCR, giving one entry per CDR3 protein. The table lists 15,000 to 25,000 distinct CDR3 sequences, about 26% of them singletons. The sequenced sample was PBMCs, obtained before or after stereotactic body radiation therapy (not recorded which). Every receptor here comes from a donor aged 50 or older with non-small cell lung cancer.

At least ten counts were recorded for this clonotype. V usage is TRBV19 and J usage is TRBJ1-5; 8 bases fit TRBD1. The CDR3 runs 14 residues. CDR1 and CDR2 (germline): LNHDA, SQIVND (reference sequence). With V trimmed by 6 bases and J by 6 bases, 7 bases remained unmatched. The CDR3 DNA is TGTGCCAGTAGACCCCAGGGGGCAGGTCAGCCCCAGCATTTT. Translated: CASRPQGAGQPQHF. The full variable domain, in which reference TRBV19 and TRBJ1-5 provide the parts outside the CDR3, is DGGITQSPKYLFRKEGQNVTLSCEQNLNHDAMYWYRQDPGQGLRLIYYSQIVNDFQKGDIAEGYSVSREKKESFPLTVTSAQKNPTAFYLCASRPQGAGQPQHFGDGTRLSIL.

In its sample, this clonotype was seen many times. The chain joins TRBV19 to TRBJ2-1, with 13 nucleotides matching TRBD2. J lost 6 bases, V lost 1 base, and 0 bases had no gene match. Germline lookup yields CDR1 LNHDA and CDR2 SQIVND (reference sequence). CDR3 length: 15 amino acids. The CDR3 spells CASSIGTSGSNEQFF. The CDR3, as DNA: TGTGCCAGTAGTATAGGGACTAGCGGGAGCAATGAGCAGTTCTTC. Using reference TRBV19 and TRBJ2-1 for the parts outside the CDR3, the full variable domain is DGGITQSPKYLFRKEGQNVTLSCEQNLNHDAMYWYRQDPGQGLRLIYYSQIVNDFQKGDIAEGYSVSREKKESFPLTVTSAQKNPTAFYLCASSIGTSGSNEQFFGPGTRLTVL.

This clonotype was detected once. The junction differs from germline at one of its ends, possibly a read error. This chain links TRBV13 with TRBJ2-3; a weak D match, TRBD1 (6 bases). This CDR3 is 14 amino acids long. Per the germline V gene, CDR1 is PRHDT and CDR2 is FYEKMQ (reference sequence). CDR3 amino acids: CANSPWTDTDTQYF. As DNA, the CDR3 is TGTGCCAACAGCCCTTGGACAGACACAGATACGCAGTATTTT.

This clonotype has a count of ten or more. For the CDR3, the DNA is TGCGCCAGCAGCCAATCAGGGCTAGCGGGAGTACGCTCCTACAATGAGCAGTTCTTC. Translating gives CASSQSGLAGVRSYNEQFF. The chain combines TRBV4-1 with TRBJ2-1; 10 bases are a match to TRBD2. CDR3 length: 19 residues. The junction had 10 bases not matched to a gene; V was cut back by 2 bases and J by 0 bases. The germline gives CDR1 MGHRA, CDR2 YSYEKL.

Of note for this clonotype: This likely reflects a read error, since a far larger clone is one base away. CDR3 in amino acids: CASSFTVAGRETHYF. DNA for the CDR3: TGTGCCAGCAGTTTTACAGTGGCAGGGCGGGAGACCCATTACTTC. This chain links TRBV6-9 with TRBJ2-5; TRBD2 matches at 7 bases. The CDR3 totals 15 residues. CDR1 and CDR2 (germline): MNHGY, SVAAGI.

This clonotype was seen many times. The rearrangement uses TRBV9 and TRBJ1-1, with 8 bases lining up with TRBD1. V trimming: 3 bases; J trimming: 4 bases; junction bases outside the gene matches: 2. The CDR3 consists of 13 residues. Germline CDR1 is SGDLS and CDR2 is YYNGEE. CDR3 sequence: CASSETGGTEAFF. CDR3 DNA: TGTGCCAGCAGCGAAACAGGGGGCACTGAAGCTTTCTTT.

This clonotype was detected ten times or more. The V gene is TRBV27, the J gene TRBJ2-3; D ambiguous. The CDR3 length is 13 residues. The ends were cut back, 1 base at V and 1 base at J, with 3 bases in the middle. Germline values: CDR1 MNHEY, CDR2 SMNVEV (reference sequence). The CDR3 DNA follows: TGTGCCAGCAGTTTATATGGCACAGATACGCAGTATTTT. It yields the protein CASSLYGTDTQYF.

Comments on this clonotype: A single base is all that separates this from a far larger clone, so a read error is likely. The chain couples TRBV6-9 to TRBJ2-1; a possible D gene is TRBD2 (5 bases). Germline CDR1 is MNHGY and CDR2 is SVAAGI. The CDR3 runs 16 residues. CDR3 bases: TGTGCCAGCAGTTCCGCATTATCTGAGGGTGGCAATGAGCGGTTCTTC. It codes for CASSSALSEGGNERFF.

Details on this clonotype: Being one base from a much bigger clone, this may be a read error. This chain links TRBV5-6 with TRBJ2-1; 10 bases align to TRBD2. Per the germline V gene, CDR1 is SGHDT and CDR2 is YYEEEE. The CDR3 is 16 amino acids. The CDR3 DNA is TGTGCCTGCAGCTTGGCTAGCGGGAGAGACTACAATGAGCAGTTCTTC. It specifies CACSLASGRDYNEQFF.

In the case of this clonotype: Only one base separates this from a far larger clonotype, so it likely reflects a read error. This sequence joins TRBV6-4 and TRBJ2-1; D is undetermined. From germline, CDR1 is MRHNA and CDR2 SNTAGT. Deletions cut 5 bases from V and 2 bases from J, with 19 bases between. This CDR3 spans 17 amino acids. CDR3: CASSQIWLDTTYNEQFF. CDR3 nucleotide sequence: TGTGCCAGCAGTCAAATCTGGCTAGATACTACCTACAATGAGCAGTTCTTC.

This clonotype has at least ten counts. The chain is built from TRBV6-1 and TRBJ2-6; no firm D call. CDR1 is MNHNS, CDR2 SASEGT, per germline. The V end lost 5 bases, the J end lost 1 base, and 9 bases lay between the germline ends. This CDR3 spans 15 amino acids. The CDR3 reads CASSPGTSGANVLTF. CDR3 DNA sequence: TGTGCCAGCAGTCCAGGAACTTCTGGGGCCAACGTCCTGACTTTC.

This clonotype has ten or more counts. CDR3 protein: CASSLSSAQSQYF. DNA of the CDR3: TGTGCCAGCAGTTTATCCTCTGCCCAGTCGCAGTATTTT. The chain links TRBV27 to TRBJ2-3, with D uncertain. V dropped 0 bases and J dropped 10 bases, with 11 bases sitting between them. This CDR3 is 13 amino acids long. Germline values: CDR1 MNHEY, CDR2 SMNVEV (reference sequence).

In DNA, the CDR3 is TGCGCCAGCAGTAGTCGGGACCGAGGGGCGGGAGGTGGAGGGCAGTACTTC. Translating gives CASSSRDRGAGGGGQYF. The chain uses TRBV5-1 and TRBJ2-7; TRBD2 matches at 8 bases. Germline V gene sequence: CDR1 SGHRS, CDR2 YFSETQ. CDR3 length: 17 amino acids. J was trimmed by 9 bases and V by 5 bases; bases with no gene match: 22.

This clonotype was seen at least ten times. This chain uses TRBV6-1 with TRBJ2-1; 10 bases are a match to TRBD2. The CDR3 is 17 residues long. Germline values: CDR1 MNHNS, CDR2 SASEGT. The ends lost 1 base at V and 6 bases at J; junction bases unmatched: 9. DNA for the CDR3: TGTGCCAGCAGTGAAGTACTTGAGTCTAGCGGGAGCAATGAGCAGTTCTTC. Amino acids: CASSEVLESSGSNEQFF.

This clonotype appeared many times. The chain is built from TRBV6-2 or TRBV6-3 and TRBJ2-3; D gene unclear. The CDR3 covers 14 residues. Germline V CDR1 and CDR2: MNHEY, SVGEGT. Trimming pared 5 bases from V and 5 bases from J, leaving 14 bases between. CDR3: CASSKGSRVDTQYF. The DNA of the CDR3 is TGTGCCAGCAGTAAGGGCAGCCGGGTAGATACGCAGTATTTT.

This clonotype was seen repeatedly, ten times or more. V gene TRBV14 combines with J gene TRBJ1-1; no firm D call. With 0 bases removed from V and 1 base from J, the gap between germline ends came to 3 bases. There are 13 residues in the CDR3. The V gene's germline CDR1 is SGHDN and CDR2 FVKESK. The chain's CDR3 is CASSQDGNTEAFF. CDR3 sequence (DNA): TGTGCCAGCAGCCAAGACGGGAACACTGAAGCTTTCTTT.

This clonotype is medium-sized by share. The chain recombines TRBV15 with TRBJ2-1, with D possibly being TRBD1 (5 bases). CDR3 length: 14 amino acids. CDR1 LNHNV and CDR2 YYDKDF come from the germline V gene (reference sequence). V gave up 1 base and J gave up 3 bases, with 7 bases separating them. The CDR3 region is CATSRAGHYNEQFF. The CDR3 bases are TGTGCCACCAGCAGAGCAGGACACTACAATGAGCAGTTCTTC.

This clonotype came up many times. This sequence joins TRBV6-6 and TRBJ2-1; possibly TRBD1 or TRBD2 for D (5 bases each). This CDR3 region has 16 residues. Trimming shortened V by 1 base and J by 7 bases, and 17 bases separated the two germline ends. Germline assignment: CDR1 MNHNY and CDR2 SVGAGI (reference sequence). CDR3 sequence (DNA): TGTGCCAGCAGTTACTGGGACCAACTAGGGCCGAATGAGCAGTTCTTC. This codes for CASSYWDQLGPNEQFF.

This clonotype was detected only once. A far larger clone differs by one base, so this is likely a read error. The chain's CDR3 is CASSHQGGCEGYTF. CDR3 coding DNA: TGTGCCAGCAGCCATCAGGGAGGGTGCGAGGGCTACACCTTC. The J gene is TRBJ1-2, the V gene TRBV6-5; D possibly corresponds to TRBD1 (5 bases). The germline V and J ends were trimmed by 6 bases and 8 bases, with 19 bases remaining between them. The CDR3 loop spans 14 amino acids. Looked up from germline, CDR1 is MNHEY and CDR2 is SVGAGI.

Concerning this clonotype itself: A far larger clone is just one base off, so this is likely a read error. The CDR3 spells CTSSLSLGTGTMNTEAFF. The CDR3 DNA is TGTACCAGCAGCTTAAGTCTCGGGACAGGTACTATGAACACTGAAGCTTTCTTT. The rearrangement joins TRBV7-3 to TRBJ1-1; TRBD1 matches at 8 bases. The V gene's germline CDR1 is SGHTA and CDR2 FQGTGA. This CDR3 is built from 18 residues. The full variable domain, rest sourced from reference TRBV7-3 and TRBJ1-1, is GAGVSQTPSNKVTEKGKYVELRCDPISGHTALYWYRQSLGQGPEFLIYFQGTGAADDSGLPNDRFFAVRPEGSVSTLKIQRTERGDSAVYLCTSSLSLGTGTMNTEAFFGQGTRLTVV.

Remarks on this clonotype: This likely reflects a read error, since a far larger clone is one base away. The J gene is TRBJ2-1, the V gene TRBV12-3 or TRBV12-4; D unresolved. The length of the CDR3 is 11 residues. V was trimmed by 3 bases and J by 13 bases, leaving 10 bases between them. CDR3 DNA: TGTGCCAGCAGTTTTGAGGAGACCCAGTTCTTC. It translates to CASSFEETQFF.

About this clonotype itself: With a far larger clone one base away, a read error is the likely cause. This sequence joins TRBV6-9 and TRBJ2-7, with no clear D. CDR3 size: 14 residues. From germline, CDR1 is MNHGY and CDR2 SVAAGI. Trimming stripped 3 bases from V and 2 bases from J, with 11 bases between. The CDR3: CASSYSWDPYEQYF. In DNA, the CDR3 is TGTGCCAGCAGTTACTCATGGGATCCCTACGAGCAGTACTTC.

This clonotype was seen more than once but under ten times. This likely stems from a read error, as it lies one base from a far larger clone. The chain has TRBV6-6 and TRBJ1-4; TRBD1 is a possible D gene (5 bases). CDR1 is MNHNY, CDR2 SVGAGI, per germline (reference sequence). The CDR3 runs 18 residues. The CDR3 loop reads CVSSYSTEGGGQREKLFF. In nucleotides, the CDR3 is TGTGTCAGCAGTTACTCGACAGAGGGAGGAGGGCAGCGCGAAAAACTGTTTTTT.

Remarks on this clonotype: The junction departs from the called germline gene at one end, perhaps through a read error. The chain couples TRBV20-1 to TRBJ2-3; perhaps TRBD2 as D (5 bases). Germline assignment: CDR1 DFQATT and CDR2 SNEGSKA (reference sequence). CDR3 length: 14 residues. The CDR3 region has the DNA TGCAGTGCTAGACGAGGGAATGGGAGAGATAAGCAGTGTTTT. This codes for CSARRGNGRDKQCF.

This clonotype was picked up many times. This rearrangement joins TRBV7-9 to TRBJ1-1, with D unclear. The ends were cut back, 5 bases at V and 8 bases at J, with 12 bases in the middle. Germline CDR1 is SEHNR and CDR2 is FQNEAQ (reference sequence). This CDR3 has 12 residues. In DNA form, the CDR3 reads TGTGCCAGCAGCCCGGGAGGCAGCGAAGCTTTCTTT. It codes for CASSPGGSEAFF.